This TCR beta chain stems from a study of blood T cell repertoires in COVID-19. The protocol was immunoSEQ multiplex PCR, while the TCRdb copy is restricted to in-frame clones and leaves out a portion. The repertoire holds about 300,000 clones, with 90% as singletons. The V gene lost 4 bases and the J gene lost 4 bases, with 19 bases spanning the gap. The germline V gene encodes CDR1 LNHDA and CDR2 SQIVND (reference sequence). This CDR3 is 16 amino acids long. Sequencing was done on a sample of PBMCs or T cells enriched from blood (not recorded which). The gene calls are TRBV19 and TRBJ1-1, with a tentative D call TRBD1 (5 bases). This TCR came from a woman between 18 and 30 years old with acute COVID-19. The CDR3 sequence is CASSRRGLYGGTEAFF. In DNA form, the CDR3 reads TGTGCCAGTAGTAGGAGGGGTCTCTACGGGGGCACTGAAGCTTTCTTT.